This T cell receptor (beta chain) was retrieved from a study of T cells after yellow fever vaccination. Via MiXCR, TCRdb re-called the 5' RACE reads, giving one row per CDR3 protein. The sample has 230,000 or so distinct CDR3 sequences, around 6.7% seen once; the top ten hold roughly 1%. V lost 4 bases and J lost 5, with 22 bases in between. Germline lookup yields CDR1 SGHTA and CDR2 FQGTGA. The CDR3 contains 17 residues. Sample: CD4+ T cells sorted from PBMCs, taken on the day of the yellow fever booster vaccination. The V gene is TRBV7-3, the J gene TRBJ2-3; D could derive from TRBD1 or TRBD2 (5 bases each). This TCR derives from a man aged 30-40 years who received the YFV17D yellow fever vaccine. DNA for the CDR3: TGTGCCAGCAGCTCCCCCGAGGGAGAAAAGAGGGGAGATACGCAGTATTTT. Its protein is CASSSPEGEKRGDTQYF.